The 3 T cell receptor beta chains given below trace back to one sample, sequenced in a study of T-cell memory formation after mild COVID-19. TCRdb recomputed calls from the 5' RACE reads with MiXCR, one row per CDR3 protein. Of about 38,000 distinct CDR3 sequences detected, over 9.5% appear once; the ten largest clones hold 29%. Sequencing was done on a sample of PBMCs or a T cell subset sorted from them (not recorded which). The receptors here all came from a man between 18 and 29 years old who had mild COVID-19 (a few samples of this study predate the infection). Cell type and time point are not known.

This clonotype was seen at least ten times. The chain carries TRBV19 and TRBJ2-1; 7 nucleotides agree with TRBD2. The CDR3 extends over 18 amino acids. Trimming took 1 base from V and 3 from J; bases not matched to a gene: 12. Germline V gives CDR1 LNHDA, CDR2 SQIVND (reference sequence). In nucleotides, the CDR3 is TGTGCCAGTAGTATAGGGGCCCAGCGGGGACCGAACTACAATGAGCAGTTCTTC. Its translation is CASSIGAQRGPNYNEQFF.

This clonotype was seen at least ten times. The V gene is TRBV27, the J gene TRBJ2-7, with D possibly matching TRBD1 (5 bases). Germline values: CDR1 MNHEY, CDR2 SMNVEV (reference sequence). This CDR3 contains 15 residues. Trimming shortened V by 6 bases and J by 2 bases, and 17 bases separated the two germline ends. CDR3 nucleotides: TGTGCCAGCAGCCCCAGGGCAGGCAGTCCCTACGAGCAGTACGTC. Amino acid sequence: CASSPRAGSPYEQYV.

This clonotype was counted ten times or more. The genes are TRBV5-1 and TRBJ2-1, with D possibly matching TRBD1 (7 bases). This CDR3 has 16 residues. The germline V and J ends were trimmed by 3 bases and 12 bases, with 25 bases remaining between them. Germline V gives CDR1 SGHRS, CDR2 YFSETQ. The CDR3 nucleotides read TGCGCCAGCAGCTCTGTACAGGGAACCGCGCAGGGGGGGCAGTTCTTC. This translates into CASSSVQGTAQGGQFF.